A single sample is the source of the 23 T cell receptor beta chains below, sequenced in a study of blood T cell repertoires in COVID-19. Profiling relied on immunoSEQ multiplex PCR, and the TCRdb table lists in-frame clones only, not all of them. This table has about 50,000 clones, more than 70% appearing once. The sequenced sample was peripheral blood. Receptors were obtained from a woman at least 80 years old with acute or convalescent COVID-19.

The chain carries TRBV5-8 and TRBJ2-2, with 8 positions matching TRBD2. The CDR3 sequence is 18 residues long. V trimming: 3 bases; J trimming: 3 bases; junction bases outside the gene matches: 13. CDR1 SGHTS and CDR2 YDEGEE come from the germline V gene. The CDR3 sequence: CASSYYSGTRDYTGELFF. The CDR3 bases are TGTGCCAGCAGCTATTATTCCGGGACTAGGGACTACACCGGGGAGCTGTTTTTT.

The chain recombines TRBV7-8 with TRBJ2-3, with 7 bases that match TRBD2. Germline assignment: CDR1 SGHVS and CDR2 FQNEAQ. With V trimmed by 3 bases and J by 5 bases, 8 bases remained unmatched. The CDR3 sequence is 15 residues long. CDR3 sequence: CASSFRLASQDTQYF. The CDR3 nucleotides are TGTGCCAGCAGCTTCAGACTAGCCTCCCAAGATACGCAGTATTTT.

Turning to this clone: Other DNA sequences in this sample translate to the same CDR3. V usage is TRBV27 and J usage is TRBJ1-4, with no clear D. Deletions cut 3 bases from V and 8 bases from J, with 10 bases between. The CDR3 has 13 residues. The V gene's germline CDR1 is MNHEY and CDR2 SMNVEV (reference sequence). The CDR3 DNA reads as TGTGCCAGCAGTTTTTCAGGTTTCGAAAAACTGTTTTTT. It yields the protein CASSFSGFEKLFF.

The CDR3 reads CAWRAGWGYTF. The DNA for the CDR3 is TGTGCCTGGAGAGCAGGGTGGGGCTACACCTTC. The rearrangement links TRBV30 to TRBJ1-2; a possible D gene is TRBD1 (5 bases). V shed 3 bases and J shed 8 bases, with 10 bases lying between them. Germline CDR1 reads GTSNPN; CDR2 reads SVGIG (reference sequence). The CDR3 extends over 11 amino acids.

CDR3 DNA: TGTGCCAGCAGCTTGCAGGGACTAGCTAATGAAAAACTGTTTTTT. It specifies CASSLQGLANEKLFF. This chain uses TRBV5-6 with TRBJ1-4, with D maybe TRBD1 (5 bases). The V and J ends lost 1 base and 3 bases respectively, with 10 bases between them. This CDR3 spans 15 amino acids. CDR1 is SGHDT, CDR2 YYEEEE, per germline.

The rearrangement joins TRBV14 to TRBJ1-1; 10 bases are shared with TRBD1. V dropped 4 bases and J dropped 1; count of bases not matched to a gene: 6. Germline CDR1 and CDR2: SGHDN and FVKESK. The CDR3 runs 16 residues. This CDR3 reads CASSRQGARGNTEAFF. CDR3 nucleotides: TGTGCCAGCAGCCGACAGGGGGCAAGGGGGAACACTGAAGCTTTCTTT.

CDR3 coding DNA: TGTGCCACCAGCCCAGGGGGAGAGGAGCGCCAGCATTTT. Amino acid sequence: CATSPGGEERQHF. The chain joins TRBV24-1 to TRBJ1-5; TRBD1 aligns across 7 bases. V trimming: 7 bases; J trimming: 12 bases; junction bases outside the gene matches: 11. This CDR3 region has 13 residues. Germline V gives CDR1 KGHDR, CDR2 SFDVKD.

This clone was observed once. V is TRBV11-2 and J is TRBJ1-2, with a possible D match to TRBD1 (6 bases). The germline CDR1 and CDR2 sequences are SGHAT and FQNNGV. The CDR3 contains 13 residues. V lost 0 bases and J lost 7, with 9 bases in between. CDR3 DNA: TGTGCCAGCAGCTTAGAACAGGGTAGTGGCTACACCTTC. Amino acid sequence: CASSLEQGSGYTF.

The J gene is TRBJ2-1, the V gene TRBV6-4; tentatively, D is TRBD2 (5 bases). Trimming left V 2 bases short and J 5 bases short, with 13 bases between. Germline V gene sequence: CDR1 MRHNA, CDR2 SNTAGT. This CDR3 has 15 amino acids. The CDR3 region has the DNA TGTGCCAGCAGTGACCGGCTACTAGGAAACAATGAGCAGTTCTTC. This gives the protein CASSDRLLGNNEQFF.

CDR3 region: CASSLAGTGSYEQYF. CDR3 nucleotides: TGCGCCAGCAGCTTGGCCGGGACAGGGTCCTACGAGCAGTACTTC. The chain uses TRBV5-1 and TRBJ2-7, with TRBD1 identical over 9 bases. This CDR3 has 15 residues. V shed 0 bases and J 1 base; nucleotides not matched to a gene: 2. Germline V gene data show CDR1 as SGHRS and CDR2 as YFSETQ.

J is TRBJ1-2 and V is TRBV6-5, with TRBD1 identical over 8 bases. CDR3 length equals 15 residues. Germline V CDR1 and CDR2: MNHEY, SVGAGI. The V gene end was trimmed by 2 bases and the J gene end by 3 bases; junction bases not matched to a gene: 5. The CDR3 nucleotides read TGTGCCAGCAGTTACAGGACAGGGAAAGACTATGGCTACACCTTC. Translated: CASSYRTGKDYGYTF.

This chain connects TRBV7-9 to TRBJ2-7, with 9 bases aligning to TRBD1. Losses at the gene ends were 4 bases for V and 5 bases for J; bases not matched to a gene: 12. Germline V gene lookup returns CDR1 SEHNR and CDR2 FQNEAQ (reference sequence). This CDR3 contains 16 residues. The CDR3 loop is CASSSTDRGHRNEQYF. In DNA form, the CDR3 reads TGTGCCAGCAGCTCCACGGACAGGGGACATAGGAACGAGCAGTACTTC.

This sequence joins TRBV7-2 and TRBJ1-4, with 8 nucleotides matching TRBD1. With 5 bases clipped from V and 8 bases from J, the junction kept 4 bases outside the gene matches. The CDR3 is 13 amino acids. The germline CDR1 and CDR2 sequences are SGHTA and FQGNSA. As DNA, the CDR3 is TGTGCCAGCAGCGCTCGGACAGGGGAAAAACTGTTTTTT. It is translated as CASSARTGEKLFF.

In this sample, this clone turned up once. V and J are TRBV3-1 (or the pseudogene TRBV3-2) and TRBJ2-7; D gene unclear. This CDR3 spans 12 amino acids. CDR1 and CDR2 from the germline V gene are LGHDT and YNNKEL (reference sequence). Trimming took 3 bases from V and 2 from J, leaving 5 bases between them. CDR3 nucleotide sequence: TGTGCCAGCAGCCAGGGCCCCTACGAGCAGTACTTC. This gives the protein CASSQGPYEQYF.

This clone has more than one count but fewer than ten. The chain uses TRBV19 and TRBJ1-1, with a possible D match to TRBD1 (5 bases). This CDR3 is built from 15 residues. The germline V and J ends were trimmed by 6 bases and 3 bases, with 17 bases remaining between them. Germline V gives CDR1 LNHDA, CDR2 SQIVND (reference sequence). This chain's CDR3 is CASRPPEGSDTEAFF. The CDR3 coding sequence is TGTGCCAGTAGACCCCCGGAGGGGAGCGACACTGAAGCTTTCTTT.

J is TRBJ1-1 and V is TRBV12-3 or TRBV12-4, with a weak D call TRBD1 (5 bases). The CDR3 loop spans 13 amino acids. V dropped 3 bases and J dropped 7 bases, with 12 bases sitting between them. The DNA of the CDR3 is TGTGCCAGCAGTTTTAGGGGTTCTAGTGAAGCTTTCTTT. Translating it yields CASSFRGSSEAFF.

The gene calls are TRBV2 and TRBJ2-3; 9 bases line up with TRBD2. Per germline, CDR1 SNHLY and CDR2 FYNNEI. The junction had 9 bases not matched to a gene; V was cut back by 6 bases and J by 5 bases. There are 15 residues in the CDR3. CDR3 residues: CASRILAGGLDTQYF. The CDR3 nucleotides are TGTGCCAGCAGAATACTAGCGGGCGGTTTAGATACGCAGTATTTT. Drawing the rest from reference TRBV2 and TRBJ2-3, the complete variable domain is EPEVTQTPSHQVTQMGQEVILRCVPISNHLYFYWYRQILGQKVEFLVSFYNNEISEKSEIFDDQFSVERPDGSNFTLKIRSTKLEDSAMYFCASRILAGGLDTQYFGPGTRLTVL.

The V and J genes are TRBV19 and TRBJ2-2; maybe TRBD1 (6 bases). The CDR3 loop spans 14 amino acids. Trimming cost V 6 bases and J 4 bases, with 12 bases left between them. Per the germline V gene, CDR1 is LNHDA and CDR2 is SQIVND (reference sequence). CDR3 coding DNA: TGTGCCAGTAGGACACAGGGATCCACCGGGGAGCTGTTTTTT. The encoded protein is CASRTQGSTGELFF.

The chain uses TRBV7-9 and TRBJ1-2; no reliable D call. Germline CDR1 and CDR2: SEHNR and FQNEAQ (reference sequence). V was trimmed by 3 bases and J by 0 bases, leaving 2 bases between them. The CDR3 has 12 residues. For the CDR3, the DNA is TGTGCCAGCAGCTTCACTAACTATGGCTACACCTTC. Protein sequence: CASSFTNYGYTF.

This clone was seen a few times. This rearrangement joins TRBV7-8 to TRBJ2-7, with 8 bases aligning to TRBD2. V was pared by 1 base and J by 7 bases, with 12 bases of the junction left unmatched. Per germline, CDR1 SGHVS and CDR2 FQNEAQ. The CDR3 consists of 16 residues. The CDR3 protein is CASSLVGSGVPSEQYF. The CDR3 DNA reads as TGTGCCAGCAGCTTAGTTGGTAGCGGGGTCCCCTCGGAGCAGTACTTC. Together with reference TRBV7-8 and TRBJ2-7, the CDR3 gives the full variable domain: GAGVSQSPRYKVAKRGQDVALRCDPISGHVSLFWYQQALGQGPEFLTYFQNEAQLDKSGLPSDRFFAERPEGSVSTLKIQRTQQEDSAVYLCASSLVGSGVPSEQYFGPGTRLTVT.

The rearrangement links TRBV5-4 to TRBJ2-3, with a possible D match to TRBD1 (6 bases). The V gene's germline CDR1 is SGHNT and CDR2 YYREEE (reference sequence). The ends were cut back, 0 bases at V and 2 bases at J, with 7 bases in the middle. The CDR3 extends over 14 amino acids. CDR3 in amino acids: CASSLGTDTDTQYF. The CDR3 DNA reads TGTGCCAGCAGCTTGGGGACAGACACAGATACGCAGTATTTT.

The chain recombines TRBV18 with TRBJ2-2; 8 bases align to TRBD1. This CDR3 is built from 14 residues. CDR1 is KGHSH, CDR2 LQKENI, per germline. J lost 9 bases, V lost 0 bases, and 3 bases had no gene match. The CDR3 sequence: CASSPPAGGRELFF. CDR3 in DNA: TGTGCCAGCTCACCACCGGCAGGGGGCCGGGAGCTGTTTTTT.

The chain has TRBV27 and TRBJ2-2; tentative D call: TRBD2 (6 bases). The CDR3 covers 16 residues. From germline, CDR1 is MNHEY and CDR2 SMNVEV (reference sequence). The V end lost 6 bases, the J end lost 4 bases, and 18 bases lay between the germline ends. CDR3 nucleotides: TGTGCCAGCAGCCGACGCGGTCGGGGGTCCACCGGGGAGCTGTTTTTT. Translated: CASSRRGRGSTGELFF.